What follows describes a single T cell receptor beta chain. The antigen is undetermined. The data were obtained in a study of T cell repertoires in cytomegalovirus infection. Study context: Selection of CMV epitopes for the study included recently identified HLA-C-restricted and well-studied HLA-B-restricted ones.

Study-wide points: Frequencies of public TCR beta families were cumulated, and this identified carriers of CMV plus the relevant HLA. Dominant in the ex vivo response were TCR beta clonotypes restricted by HLA-C and specific for CMV.

TCRdb passed the reads through MiXCR, listing each CDR3 protein once. The table includes some 99,000 distinct CDR3 sequences, under 30% detected once. V was clipped by 4 bases and J by 7 bases, with 19 bases between them. The CDR3 is made up of 16 amino acids. CDR1 is SGHVS, CDR2 FQNEAQ, per germline. This TCR derives from a human donor in good health (CMV status not recorded). Some clones in this sample may be carry-over from other donors' samples. Sequenced here: CD8+ T cells from cultured PBMCs, sampled from culture after CMV antigen stimulation. This chain links TRBV7-8 with TRBJ2-2; D remains unclear. In DNA, the CDR3 is TGTGCCAGCAGCTCTAGTTTCGGGCAGCTCGGCGGGGAGCTGTTTTTT. This encodes CASSSSFGQLGGELFF.